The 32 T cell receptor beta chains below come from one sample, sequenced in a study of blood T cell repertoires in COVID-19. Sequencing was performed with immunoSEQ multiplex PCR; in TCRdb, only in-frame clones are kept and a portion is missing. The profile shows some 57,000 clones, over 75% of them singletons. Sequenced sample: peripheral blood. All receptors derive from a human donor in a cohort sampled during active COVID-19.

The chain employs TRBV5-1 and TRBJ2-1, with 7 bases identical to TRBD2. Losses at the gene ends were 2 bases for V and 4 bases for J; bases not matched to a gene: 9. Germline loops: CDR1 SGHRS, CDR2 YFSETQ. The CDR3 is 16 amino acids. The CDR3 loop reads CASSFPPGGSYNEQFF. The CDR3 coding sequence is TGCGCCAGCAGCTTCCCACCGGGCGGGAGTTACAATGAGCAGTTCTTC.

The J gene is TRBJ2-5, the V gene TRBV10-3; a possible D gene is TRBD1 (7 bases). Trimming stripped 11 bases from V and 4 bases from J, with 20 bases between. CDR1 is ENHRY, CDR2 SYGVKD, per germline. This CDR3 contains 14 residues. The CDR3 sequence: CASNPGQGGETQYF. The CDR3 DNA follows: TGTGCCTCCAACCCGGGTCAGGGGGGAGAGACCCAGTACTTC.

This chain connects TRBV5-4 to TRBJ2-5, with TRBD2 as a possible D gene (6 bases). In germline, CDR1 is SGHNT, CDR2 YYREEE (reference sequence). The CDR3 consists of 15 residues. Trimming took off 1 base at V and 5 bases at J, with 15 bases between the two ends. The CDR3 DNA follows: TGTGCCAGCAGCTTGCCGGGACTGGGAATCGAGACCCAGTACTTC. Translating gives CASSLPGLGIETQYF.

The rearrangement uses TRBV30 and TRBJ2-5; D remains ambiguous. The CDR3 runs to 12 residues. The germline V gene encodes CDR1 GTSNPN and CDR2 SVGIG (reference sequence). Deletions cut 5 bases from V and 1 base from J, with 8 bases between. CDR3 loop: CAWDSGQETQYF. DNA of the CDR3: TGTGCCTGGGATTCGGGCCAAGAGACCCAGTACTTC.

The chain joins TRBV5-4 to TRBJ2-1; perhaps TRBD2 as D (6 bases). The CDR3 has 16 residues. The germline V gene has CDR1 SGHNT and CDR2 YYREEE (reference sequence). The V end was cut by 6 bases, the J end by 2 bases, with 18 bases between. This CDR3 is CASTPGSGATYNEQFF. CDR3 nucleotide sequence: TGTGCCAGCACCCCGGGGTCGGGAGCGACCTACAATGAGCAGTTCTTC.

The DNA of the CDR3 is TGTGCCAGCAGTTTATTGGGCCTAACGGGGGAGCAGTACTTC. The encoded protein is CASSLLGLTGEQYF. This rearrangement joins TRBV27 to TRBJ2-7; possible D gene TRBD2, 5 bases. CDR1 is MNHEY and CDR2 is SMNVEV in the germline V gene (reference sequence). This CDR3 contains 14 residues. V was shortened by 1 base and J by 7 bases, with 14 bases between the two germline ends.

Here the CDR3 reads CASSLIGYEQYF. As DNA, the CDR3 is TGTGCCAGCAGCTTAATCGGCTACGAGCAGTACTTC. The chain joins TRBV7-2 to TRBJ2-7; D is unresolved. Per the germline V gene, CDR1 is SGHTA and CDR2 is FQGNSA. Trimming took off 2 bases at V and 3 bases at J, with 5 bases between the two ends. CDR3 size: 12 residues.

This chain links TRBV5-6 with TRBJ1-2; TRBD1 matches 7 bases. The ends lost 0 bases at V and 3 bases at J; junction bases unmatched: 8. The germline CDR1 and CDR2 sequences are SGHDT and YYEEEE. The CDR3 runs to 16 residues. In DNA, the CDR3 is TGTGCCAGCAGCTTGGATCCGGACAGGCCCCACTATGGCTACACCTTC. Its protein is CASSLDPDRPHYGYTF.

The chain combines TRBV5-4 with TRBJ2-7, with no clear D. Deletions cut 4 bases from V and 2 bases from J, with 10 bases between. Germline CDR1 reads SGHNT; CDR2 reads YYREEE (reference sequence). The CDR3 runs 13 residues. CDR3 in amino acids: CASSRQVTYEQYF. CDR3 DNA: TGTGCCAGCAGCCGGCAGGTTACCTACGAGCAGTACTTC.

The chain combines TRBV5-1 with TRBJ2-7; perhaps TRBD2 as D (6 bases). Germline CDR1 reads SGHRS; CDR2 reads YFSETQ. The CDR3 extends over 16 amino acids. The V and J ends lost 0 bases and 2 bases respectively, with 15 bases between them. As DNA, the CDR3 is TGCGCCAGCAGCTTGGTTATGGCGGGATCGGCCTACGAGCAGTACTTC. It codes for CASSLVMAGSAYEQYF. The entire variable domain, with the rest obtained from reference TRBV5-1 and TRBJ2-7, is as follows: KAGVTQTPRYLIKTRGQQVTLSCSPISGHRSVSWYQQTPGQGLQFLFEYFSETQRNKGNFPGRFSGRQFSNSRSEMNVSTLELGDSALYLCASSLVMAGSAYEQYFGPGTRLTVT.

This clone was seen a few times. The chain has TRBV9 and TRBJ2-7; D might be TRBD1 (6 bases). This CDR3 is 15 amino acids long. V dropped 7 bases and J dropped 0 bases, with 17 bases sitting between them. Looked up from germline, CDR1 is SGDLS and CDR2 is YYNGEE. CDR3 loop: CASATGTLSSYEQYF. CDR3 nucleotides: TGTGCCAGCGCTACCGGGACACTAAGCTCCTACGAGCAGTACTTC. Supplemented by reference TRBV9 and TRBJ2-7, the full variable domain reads DSGVTQTPKHLITATGQRVTLRCSPRSGDLSVYWYQQSLDQGLQFLIQYYNGEERAKGNILERFSAQQFPDLHSELNLSSLELGDSALYFCASATGTLSSYEQYFGPGTRLTVT.

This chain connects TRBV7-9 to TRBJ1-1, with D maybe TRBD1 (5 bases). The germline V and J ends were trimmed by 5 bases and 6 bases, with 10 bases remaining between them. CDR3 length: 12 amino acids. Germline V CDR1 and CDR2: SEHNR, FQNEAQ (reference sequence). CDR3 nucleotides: TGTGCCAGCAGCCGGGGGAATCCTGAAGCTTTCTTT. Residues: CASSRGNPEAFF.

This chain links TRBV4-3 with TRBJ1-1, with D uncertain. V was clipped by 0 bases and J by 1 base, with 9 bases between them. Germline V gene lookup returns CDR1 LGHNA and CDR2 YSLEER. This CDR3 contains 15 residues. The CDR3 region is CASSQDGEGNTEAFF. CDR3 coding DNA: TGCGCCAGCAGCCAAGATGGGGAGGGGAACACTGAAGCTTTCTTT.

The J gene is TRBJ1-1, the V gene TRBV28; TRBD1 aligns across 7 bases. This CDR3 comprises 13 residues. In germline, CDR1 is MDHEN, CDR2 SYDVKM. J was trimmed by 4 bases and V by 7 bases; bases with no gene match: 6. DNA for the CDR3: TGTGCCAGCAAATCAGGGGGAAGCACTGAAGCTTTCTTT. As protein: CASKSGGSTEAFF.

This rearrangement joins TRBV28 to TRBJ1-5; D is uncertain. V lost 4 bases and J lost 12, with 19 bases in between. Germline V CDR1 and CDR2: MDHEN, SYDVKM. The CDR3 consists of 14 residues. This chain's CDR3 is CASSSGSWGGNQHF. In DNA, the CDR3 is TGTGCCAGCAGTTCTGGGAGTTGGGGAGGGAACCAGCATTTT.

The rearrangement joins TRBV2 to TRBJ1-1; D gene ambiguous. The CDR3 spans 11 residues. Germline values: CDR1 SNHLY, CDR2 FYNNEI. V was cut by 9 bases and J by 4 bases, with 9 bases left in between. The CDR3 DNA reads TGTGCCAGTGGGCAGCTCACTGAAGCTTTCTTT. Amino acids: CASGQLTEAFF.

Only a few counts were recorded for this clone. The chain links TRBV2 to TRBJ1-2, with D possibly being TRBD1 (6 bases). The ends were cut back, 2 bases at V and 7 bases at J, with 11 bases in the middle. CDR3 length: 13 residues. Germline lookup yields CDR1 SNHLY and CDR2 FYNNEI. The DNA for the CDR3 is TGTGCCAGCAGTGAAAGTTCCAGGGGTGGCTACACCTTC. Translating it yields CASSESSRGGYTF.

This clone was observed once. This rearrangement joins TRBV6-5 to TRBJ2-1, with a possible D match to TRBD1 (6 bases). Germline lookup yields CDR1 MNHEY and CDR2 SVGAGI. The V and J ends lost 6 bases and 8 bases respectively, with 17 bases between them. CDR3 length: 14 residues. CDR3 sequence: CASRVGGAKDEQFF. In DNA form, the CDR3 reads TGTGCCAGCAGGGTTGGGGGCGCCAAGGATGAGCAGTTCTTC.

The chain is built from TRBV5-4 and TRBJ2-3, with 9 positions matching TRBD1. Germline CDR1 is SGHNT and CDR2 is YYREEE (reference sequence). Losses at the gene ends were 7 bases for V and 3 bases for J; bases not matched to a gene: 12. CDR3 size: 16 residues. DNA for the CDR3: TGTGCCAGCTTCCAGCTTGGGGACAGGGAGACAGATACGCAGTATTTT. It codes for CASFQLGDRETDTQYF. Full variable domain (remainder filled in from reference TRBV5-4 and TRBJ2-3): ETGVTQSPTHLIKTRGQQVTLRCSSQSGHNTVSWYQQALGQGPQFIFQYYREEENGRGNFPPRFSGLQFPNYSSELNVNALELDDSALYLCASFQLGDRETDTQYFGPGTRLTVL.

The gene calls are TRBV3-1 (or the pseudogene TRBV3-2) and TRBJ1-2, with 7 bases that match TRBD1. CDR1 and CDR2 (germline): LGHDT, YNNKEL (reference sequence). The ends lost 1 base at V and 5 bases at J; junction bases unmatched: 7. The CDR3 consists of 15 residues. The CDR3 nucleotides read TGTGCCAGCAGCCAAGCTTCCGGGACAGAATATGGCTACACCTTC. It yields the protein CASSQASGTEYGYTF.

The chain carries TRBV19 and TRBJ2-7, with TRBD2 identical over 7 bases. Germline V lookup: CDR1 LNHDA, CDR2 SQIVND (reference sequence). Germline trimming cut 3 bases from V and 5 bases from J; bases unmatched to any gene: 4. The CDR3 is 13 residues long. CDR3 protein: CASSMGGDHEQYF. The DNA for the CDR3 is TGTGCCAGTAGTATGGGAGGGGACCACGAGCAGTACTTC.

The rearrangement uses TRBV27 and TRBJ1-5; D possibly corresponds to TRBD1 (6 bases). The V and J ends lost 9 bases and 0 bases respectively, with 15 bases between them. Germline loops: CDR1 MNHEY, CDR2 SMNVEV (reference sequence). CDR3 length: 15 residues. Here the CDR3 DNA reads TGTGCCAGTACCACGACAGGTGTTAGCAATCAGCCCCAGCATTTT. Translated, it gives CASTTTGVSNQPQHF.

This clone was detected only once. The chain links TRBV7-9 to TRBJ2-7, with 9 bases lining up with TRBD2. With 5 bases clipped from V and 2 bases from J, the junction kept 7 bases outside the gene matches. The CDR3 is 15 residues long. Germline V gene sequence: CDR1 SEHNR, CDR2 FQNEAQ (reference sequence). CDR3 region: CASSPGLAVTYEQYF. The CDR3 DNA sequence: TGTGCCAGCAGCCCGGGACTAGCAGTTACCTACGAGCAGTACTTC. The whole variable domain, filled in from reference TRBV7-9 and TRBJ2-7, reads DTGVSQNPRHKITKRGQNVTFRCDPISEHNRLYWYRQTLGQGPEFLTYFQNEAQLEKSRLLSDRFSAERPKGSFSTLEIQRTEQGDSAMYLCASSPGLAVTYEQYFGPGTRLTVT.

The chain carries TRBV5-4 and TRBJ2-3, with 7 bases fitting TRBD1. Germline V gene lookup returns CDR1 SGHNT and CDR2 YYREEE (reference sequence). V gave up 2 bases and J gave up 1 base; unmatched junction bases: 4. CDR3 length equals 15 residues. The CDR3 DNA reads TGTGCCAGCAGCTTCCCCGGACAGGGCACAGATACGCAGTATTTT. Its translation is CASSFPGQGTDTQYF. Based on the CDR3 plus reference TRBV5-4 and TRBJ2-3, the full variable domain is ETGVTQSPTHLIKTRGQQVTLRCSSQSGHNTVSWYQQALGQGPQFIFQYYREEENGRGNFPPRFSGLQFPNYSSELNVNALELDDSALYLCASSFPGQGTDTQYFGPGTRLTVL.

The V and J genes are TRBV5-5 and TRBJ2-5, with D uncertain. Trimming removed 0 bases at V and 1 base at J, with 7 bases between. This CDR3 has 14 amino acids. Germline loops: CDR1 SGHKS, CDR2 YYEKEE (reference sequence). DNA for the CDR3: TGTGCCAGCAGCTTGGTTTCTAGCCAAGAGACCCAGTACTTC. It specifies CASSLVSSQETQYF.

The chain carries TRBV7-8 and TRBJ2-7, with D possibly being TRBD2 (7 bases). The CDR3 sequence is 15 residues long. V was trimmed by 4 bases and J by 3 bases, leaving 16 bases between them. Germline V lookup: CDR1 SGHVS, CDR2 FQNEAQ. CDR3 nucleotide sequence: TGTGCCAGCAGCTCGTGGGGGGGCTCCATCTACGAGCAGTACTTC. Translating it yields CASSSWGGSIYEQYF.

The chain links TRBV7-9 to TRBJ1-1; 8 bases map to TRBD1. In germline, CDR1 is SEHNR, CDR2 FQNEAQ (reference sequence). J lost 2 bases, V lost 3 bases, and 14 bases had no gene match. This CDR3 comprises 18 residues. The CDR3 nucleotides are TGTGCCAGCAGCTTTCAGGGGGCTGAGGATAAATTCAACACTGAAGCTTTCTTT. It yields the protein CASSFQGAEDKFNTEAFF.

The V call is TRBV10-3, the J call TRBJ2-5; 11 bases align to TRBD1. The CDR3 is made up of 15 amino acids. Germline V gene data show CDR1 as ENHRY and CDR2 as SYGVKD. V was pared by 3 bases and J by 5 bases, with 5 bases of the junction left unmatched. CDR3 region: CAISERTGGLETQYF. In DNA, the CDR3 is TGTGCCATCAGTGAACGGACAGGGGGCCTTGAGACCCAGTACTTC.

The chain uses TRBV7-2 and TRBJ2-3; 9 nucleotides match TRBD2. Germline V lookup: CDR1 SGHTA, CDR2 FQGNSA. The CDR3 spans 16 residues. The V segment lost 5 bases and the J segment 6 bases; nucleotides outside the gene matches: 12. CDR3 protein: CASSRLGSGSSDTQYF. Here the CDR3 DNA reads TGTGCCAGCAGCCGCTTGGGTAGCGGGAGTTCTGATACGCAGTATTTT.

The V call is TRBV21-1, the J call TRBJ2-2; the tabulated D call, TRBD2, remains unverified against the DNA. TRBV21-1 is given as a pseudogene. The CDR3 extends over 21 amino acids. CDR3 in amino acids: CASSKVGTSRSGLFETGELFF. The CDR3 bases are TGTGCCAGCAGCAAAGTCGGGACTAGCCGGAGCGGTCTATTCGAGACCGGGGAGCTGTTTTTT.

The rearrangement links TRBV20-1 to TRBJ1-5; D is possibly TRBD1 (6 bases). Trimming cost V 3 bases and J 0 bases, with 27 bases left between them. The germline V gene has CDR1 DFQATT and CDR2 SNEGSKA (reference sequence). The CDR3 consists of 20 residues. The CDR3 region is CSASSEQKTGVFYSNQPQHF. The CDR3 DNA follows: TGCAGTGCTAGTTCGGAACAAAAGACAGGCGTCTTTTATAGCAATCAGCCCCAGCATTTT.

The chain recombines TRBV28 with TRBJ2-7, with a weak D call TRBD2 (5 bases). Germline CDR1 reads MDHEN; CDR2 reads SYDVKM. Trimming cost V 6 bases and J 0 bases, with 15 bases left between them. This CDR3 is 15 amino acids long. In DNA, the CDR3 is TGTGCCAGCAGCCTTTCGGGGTCAAGCTCCTACGAGCAGTACTTC. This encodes CASSLSGSSSYEQYF.